This T cell receptor beta chain came from a study of cytomegalovirus exposure and HLA in healthy donors (TCRdb year 2017). Regarding the complete study: According to a later analysis, one platform produced both the roughly 130 validation repertoires and the 720 or so repertoires of the first cohort. The study aimed to test whether signatures of past pathogen exposure could be identified by cataloging public T cell receptors. Along with the approximately 700-subject first cohort, a separate validation cohort of 120 different subjects was used. The study combined high-throughput TCR immunosequencing, statistical association of individual TCRs with disease status, and machine learning to predict cytomegalovirus infection status.

Points on this clone: What antigen it recognizes has not been identified. Base-call qualities are not available, and no considerably larger clone is one nucleotide away.

Summary of the overall study and its limitations: The validation cohort had no HLA typing available for a later analysis, so co-occurrence within that cohort was assessed over all 130 or so repertoires. The authors suggested that the approach could potentially be generalized to other disease states and immunological phenotypes. A later analysis found that TCRs clustered in the first cohort also tended to co-occur in the 120 validation repertoires, with approximately 94% of cluster scores above 0. Most TCR sequences were observed very rarely across donors, whereas some public TCRs were present in many individuals. In vitro tests confirmed that three of the cytomegalovirus-associated TCR beta chains recognize cytomegalovirus antigens. In both the original and validation cohorts, the classifier was reported to diagnose cytomegalovirus status with high specificity and sensitivity. In the study, 150 to 200 TCR beta chains were listed as associated with cytomegalovirus.

The library came from the immunoSEQ multiplex PCR assay. As for the authors' bioinformatics: To diagnose cytomegalovirus status from the catalog of TCR beta chain sequences, a statistical classification framework was built. The table comes from immuneACCESS by way of TCRdb, which keeps in-frame sequences with V and J called. Part of the clones is missing from these tables; in studies checked, under half for an unresolved V gene and the rest for unknown reasons. D and trimming were read from the DNA, whereas the V and J calls and clone size are those reported in that table. The sample table records about 150,000 clones; roughly 89% of these occur just once. 9% of the sample comes from the top ten. Trimmed from V: 4 bases; trimmed from J: 2 bases; junction bases lacking a gene match: 4. CDR1 and CDR2 are read off the germline V gene (reference sequence) as LNHNV and YYDKDF. The CDR3 measures 15 amino acids from cysteine to phenylalanine. The only DNA kept is the CDR3, 45 bases in frame from the first base.

The donors belonged to the validation cohort of approximately 130 subjects, which was separate from the approximately 700-subject first cohort. The receptor was isolated from a young woman in good health and CMV-seropositive. The specimen was PBMCs. The chain links TRBV15 with TRBJ2-1, with TRBD1 matching 8 junction bases. CDR3 protein: CATSMDREAYNEQFF. The nucleotides are TGTGCCACCAGCATGGACAGGGAGGCCTACAATGAGCAGTTCTTC.